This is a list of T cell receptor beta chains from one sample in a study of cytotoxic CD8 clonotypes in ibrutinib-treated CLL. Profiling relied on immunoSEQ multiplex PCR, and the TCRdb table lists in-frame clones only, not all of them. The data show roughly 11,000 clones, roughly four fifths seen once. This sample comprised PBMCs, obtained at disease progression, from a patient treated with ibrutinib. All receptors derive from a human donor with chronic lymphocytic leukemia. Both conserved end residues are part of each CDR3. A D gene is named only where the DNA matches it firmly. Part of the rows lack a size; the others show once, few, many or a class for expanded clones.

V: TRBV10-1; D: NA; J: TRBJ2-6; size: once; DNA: TGCGCCAGCTCTGGGACCCCGGGGGGGGCCAACGTCCTGACTTTC; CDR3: CASSGTPGGANVLTF
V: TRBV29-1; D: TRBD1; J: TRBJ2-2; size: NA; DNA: TGCAGCGGTACGACAGGGTCCGGGGAGCTGTTTTTT; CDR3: CSGTTGSGELFF
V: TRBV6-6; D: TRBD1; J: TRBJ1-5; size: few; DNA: TGTGCCAGCAGTGGCGGACAGGACAGCAATCAGCCCCAGCATTTT; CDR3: CASSGGQDSNQPQHF
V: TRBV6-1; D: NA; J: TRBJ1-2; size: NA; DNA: TGTGCCAGCAGTGAAGACGGTCTAGCTAACTATGGCTACACCTTC; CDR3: CASSEDGLANYGYTF
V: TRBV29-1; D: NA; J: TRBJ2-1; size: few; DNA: TGCAGCGTTGACGGCGAAGGAAATGAGCAGTTCTTC; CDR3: CSVDGEGNEQFF
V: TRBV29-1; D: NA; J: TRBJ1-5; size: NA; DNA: TGCAGCGTTGGTGGCAGGGATCATCAGCCCCAGCATTTT; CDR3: CSVGGRDHQPQHF
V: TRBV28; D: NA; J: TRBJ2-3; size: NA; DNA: TGTGCCAGCAGTTTGGGGGGATTTGGGGAGATGGTAACAGATACGCAGTATTTT; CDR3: CASSLGGFGEMVTDTQYF
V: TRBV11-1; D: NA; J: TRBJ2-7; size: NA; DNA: TGTGCCAGCAGCTTAGGAAGGGGTCCCCAGTACTTC; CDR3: CASSLGRGPQYF
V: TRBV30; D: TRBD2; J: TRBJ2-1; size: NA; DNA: TGTGACATGATAAACTTTCAGCGACTAGCGGGAGCCAGCCATGAGCAGTTCTTC; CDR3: CDMINFQRLAGASHEQFF
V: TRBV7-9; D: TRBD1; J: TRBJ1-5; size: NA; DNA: TGTGCCAGCAGCTCCACAGGGGGCGCGGGCAATCAGCCCCAGCATTTT; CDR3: CASSSTGGAGNQPQHF
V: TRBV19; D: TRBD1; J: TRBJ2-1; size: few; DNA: TGTGCCAGCGGACAGGGGGCGAATGAGCAGTTCTTC; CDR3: CASGQGANEQFF
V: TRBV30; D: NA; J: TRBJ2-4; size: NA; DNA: TGTGCCGGCGAACCGGAGGGATCAACCAAAAACATTCAGTACTTC; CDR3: CAGEPEGSTKNIQYF
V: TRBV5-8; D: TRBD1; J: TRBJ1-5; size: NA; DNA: TGTGCCAGCAGCTTGTACCGGGGTTTTGCAGGGGGTAATCAGCCCCAGCATTTT; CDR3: CASSLYRGFAGGNQPQHF
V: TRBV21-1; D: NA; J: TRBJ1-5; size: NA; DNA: TGTGCCAGCAGCAACGGGACCTTGCCCCAGCATTTT; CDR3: CASSNGTLPQHF
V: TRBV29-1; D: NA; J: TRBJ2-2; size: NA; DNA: TGCAGCGTTGAAGATATGGAGAGACAGGACTACACCGGGGAGCTGTTTTTT; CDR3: CSVEDMERQDYTGELFF
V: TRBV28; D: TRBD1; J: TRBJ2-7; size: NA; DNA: TGTGCCAGCATCCCGGGACAGGGCTACGAGCAGTACTTC; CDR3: CASIPGQGYEQYF
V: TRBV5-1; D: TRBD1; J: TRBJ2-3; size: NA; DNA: TGCGCCAGCAGCTTGGGACAGGGGCAAGATACGCAGTATTTT; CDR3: CASSLGQGQDTQYF
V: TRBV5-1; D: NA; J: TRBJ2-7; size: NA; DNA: TGCGCCAGCAGCTTGGAGGGCGGATTTTACGAGCAGTACTTC; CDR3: CASSLEGGFYEQYF
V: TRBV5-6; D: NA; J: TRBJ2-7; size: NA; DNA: TGTGCCAGCAGCTCGGACGTACCCTACGAGCAGTACTTC; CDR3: CASSSDVPYEQYF
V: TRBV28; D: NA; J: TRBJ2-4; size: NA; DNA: TGTGCCAGCAGTTGGCGGAAGGGCAAAAACATTCAGTACTTC; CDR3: CASSWRKGKNIQYF
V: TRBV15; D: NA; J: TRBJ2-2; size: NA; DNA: TGTGCCACCAGCAGAGATGGTCCCATGTCCGGGGAGCTGTTTTTT; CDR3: CATSRDGPMSGELFF
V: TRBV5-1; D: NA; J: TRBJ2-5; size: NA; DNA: TGCGCCAGCAGCTTGGGTGTGCGGGCGGTGGTCTTTGAGACCCAGTACTTC; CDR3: CASSLGVRAVVFETQYF
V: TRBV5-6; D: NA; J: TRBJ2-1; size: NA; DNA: TGTGCCAGCAGCAGAAGCGGGGAGCAGTTCTTC; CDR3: CASSRSGEQFF
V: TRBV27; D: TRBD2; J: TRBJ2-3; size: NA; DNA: TGTGCCAGCAGCTCATTCGGGACTAGCGGGAGAAGCGCAGATACGCAGTATTTT; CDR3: CASSSFGTSGRSADTQYF
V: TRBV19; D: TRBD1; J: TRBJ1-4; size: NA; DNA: TGTGCCAGTAGTACCAACGACAGGGGGCCACATGAAAAACTGTTTTTT; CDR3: CASSTNDRGPHEKLFF
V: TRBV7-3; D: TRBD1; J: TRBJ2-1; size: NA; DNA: TGTGCCAGCAGCTTAACGGGTGACAGGGCCTACAATGAGCAGTTCTTC; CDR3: CASSLTGDRAYNEQFF
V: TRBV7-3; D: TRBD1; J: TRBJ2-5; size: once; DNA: TGTGCCAGCAGCTTAACACAGGGGGAGACCCAGTACTTC; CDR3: CASSLTQGETQYF
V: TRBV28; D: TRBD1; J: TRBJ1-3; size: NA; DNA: TGTGCCATCACGACAGGGGCTGGAAACACCATATATTTT; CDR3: CAITTGAGNTIYF
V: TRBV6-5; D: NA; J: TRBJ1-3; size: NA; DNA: TGTGCCAGCAGTTACTCCCAGGGATACACCATATATTTT; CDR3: CASSYSQGYTIYF
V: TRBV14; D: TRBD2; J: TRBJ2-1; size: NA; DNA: TGTGCCAGCAGCCATGAAGCGGGAGGGTGGTTCGATGAGCAGTTCTTC; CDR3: CASSHEAGGWFDEQFF
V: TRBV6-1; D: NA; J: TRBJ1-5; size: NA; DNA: TGTGCCAGCAGTGAAAGTTTGGGACGGAGGAATCAGCCCCAGCATTTT; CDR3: CASSESLGRRNQPQHF
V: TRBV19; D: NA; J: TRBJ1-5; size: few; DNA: TGTGCCAGTAGTAGAAAGAGGGATCAGCCCCAGCATTTT; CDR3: CASSRKRDQPQHF
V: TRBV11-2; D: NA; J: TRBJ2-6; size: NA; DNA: TGTGCCAGCAGCCCACGTCAGGGGGGGGCCAACGTCCTGACTTTC; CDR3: CASSPRQGGANVLTF
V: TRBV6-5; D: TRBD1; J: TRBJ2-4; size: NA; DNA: TGTGCCAGCAGTTCCGGACAGGGGGCGAGGAACATTCAGTACTTC; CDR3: CASSSGQGARNIQYF
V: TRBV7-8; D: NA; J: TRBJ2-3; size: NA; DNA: TGTGCCAGCAGCACTGGGGTAGTTAGCACAGATACGCAGTATTTT; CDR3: CASSTGVVSTDTQYF
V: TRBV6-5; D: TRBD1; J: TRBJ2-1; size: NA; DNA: TGTGCCAGCAGCCGGACAGGGGAGCGCGGTGAGCAGTTCTTC; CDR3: CASSRTGERGEQFF
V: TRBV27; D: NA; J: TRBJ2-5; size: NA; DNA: TGTGCCAGCAGTTTGGGGGAGACCCAGTACTTC; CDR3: CASSLGETQYF
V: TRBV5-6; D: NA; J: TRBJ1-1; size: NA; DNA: TGTGCCAGCAGCTTGGTGGAGGGAACTGAAGCTTTCTTT; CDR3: CASSLVEGTEAFF
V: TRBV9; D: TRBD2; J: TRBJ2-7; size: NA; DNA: TGTGCCAGCAGCAAAATGCTAGCGGGACGCGATGAGCAGTACTTC; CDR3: CASSKMLAGRDEQYF
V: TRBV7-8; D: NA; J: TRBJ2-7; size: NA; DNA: TGTGCCAGCAGCCCGACCGGCAACGAGCAGTACTTC; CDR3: CASSPTGNEQYF
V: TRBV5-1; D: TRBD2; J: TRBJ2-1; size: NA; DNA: TGCGCCAGCAGCGTCTCGGGAGGTGCGGGCTACAATGAGCAGTTCTTC; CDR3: CASSVSGGAGYNEQFF
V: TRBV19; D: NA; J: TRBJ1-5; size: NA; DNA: TGTGCCAGTAGTCCTCGCCGTGGCGGCAATCAGCCCCAGCATTTT; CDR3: CASSPRRGGNQPQHF
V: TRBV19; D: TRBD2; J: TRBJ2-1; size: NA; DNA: TGTGCCAGTAGTATCCCTAGCGGGGGGTTCTACAATGAGCAGTTCTTC; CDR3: CASSIPSGGFYNEQFF
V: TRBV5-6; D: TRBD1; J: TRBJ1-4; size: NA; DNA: TGTGCCAGCAGCTTGACCGGGGGAGGGGGCAATGAAAAACTGTTTTTT; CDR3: CASSLTGGGGNEKLFF
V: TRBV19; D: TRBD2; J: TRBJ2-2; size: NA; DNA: TGTGCCAGTAGTATACCCCTAGCGGGAGTGGGCACCGGGGAGCTGTTTTTT; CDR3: CASSIPLAGVGTGELFF
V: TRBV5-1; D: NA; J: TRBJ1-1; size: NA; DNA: TGCGCCAGCAGCCCTCAGGGTGGGGACACTGAAGCTTTCTTT; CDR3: CASSPQGGDTEAFF
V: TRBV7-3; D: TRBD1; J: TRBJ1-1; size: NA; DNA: TGTGCCAGCAGCACGACAGGGGGAGACACTGAAGCTTTCTTT; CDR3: CASSTTGGDTEAFF
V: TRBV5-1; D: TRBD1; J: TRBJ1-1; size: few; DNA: TGCGCCAGCAGCTTGGGGGGACAGATGAACACTGAAGCTTTCTTT; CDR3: CASSLGGQMNTEAFF
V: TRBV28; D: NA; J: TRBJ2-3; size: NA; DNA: TGTGCCAGCAGTTCCAGAAGCCCCGATACGCAGTATTTT; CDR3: CASSSRSPDTQYF
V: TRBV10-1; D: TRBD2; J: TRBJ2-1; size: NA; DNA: TGCGCCAGCAGTGAGACCAGGAGTAGCGGGAGGGGTAATGAGCAGTTCTTC; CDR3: CASSETRSSGRGNEQFF
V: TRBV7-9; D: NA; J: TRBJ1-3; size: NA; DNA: TGTGCCAGCAGCTCTATTACGGGCCTTGTTGGAAACACCATATATTTT; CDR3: CASSSITGLVGNTIYF
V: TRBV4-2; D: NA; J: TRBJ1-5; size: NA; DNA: TGTGCCAGCAGCCAAGATGATGGGCAGCCCCAGCATTTT; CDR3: CASSQDDGQPQHF
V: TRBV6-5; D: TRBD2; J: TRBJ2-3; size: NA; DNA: TGTGCCAGCAGTCAATTAGCGGGAGTCCGGGGAACGCAGTATTTT; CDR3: CASSQLAGVRGTQYF
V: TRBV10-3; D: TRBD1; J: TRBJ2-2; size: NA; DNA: TGTGCCACCAAAGGGGACAGGGGGCGAGAGGAGCTGTTTTTT; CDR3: CATKGDRGREELFF
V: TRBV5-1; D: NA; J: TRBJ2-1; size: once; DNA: TGCGCCAGCAGCTCAGACCAGGGGCCCTACTTGGGGAATGAGCAGTTCTTC; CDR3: CASSSDQGPYLGNEQFF
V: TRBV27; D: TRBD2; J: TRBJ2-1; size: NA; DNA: TGTGCCAGCAGTTTTAGCGGGAGCTCCTACAATGAGCAGTTCTTC; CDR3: CASSFSGSSYNEQFF
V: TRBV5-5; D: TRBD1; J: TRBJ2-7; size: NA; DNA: TGTGCCAGCAGCCATGTGGGACAGGGAATCTACGAGCAGTACTTC; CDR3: CASSHVGQGIYEQYF
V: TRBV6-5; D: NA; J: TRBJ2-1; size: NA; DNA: TGTGCCAGCAGTTACTCCCGGGACTCAAAAAGTAGGCAGTTCTTC; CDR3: CASSYSRDSKSRQFF
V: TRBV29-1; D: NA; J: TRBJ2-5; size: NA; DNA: TGCAGCGTGGCCGAGGAGACCCAGTACTTC; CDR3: CSVAEETQYF